The rows below give T cell receptor beta chains drawn from one sample of a study of blood T cells in healthy people across ages. One entry per CDR3 protein results from TCRdb running MiXCR on the 5' RACE reads. The sample consists of 650,000 to 800,000 distinct CDR3 sequences, 40% to 65% of them appearing once. Sequences were obtained from blood. These receptors were taken from a woman of 80 years or more in good health. CDR3s leave out the opening cysteine and the closing phenylalanine or tryptophan. The D gene is left open where the match is weak. Only some rows state a clone size, as once, few, many or a class for expanded clones.

V: TRBV29-1
D: TRBD2
size: once
CDR3: SARGWVAGEVNEQF

V: TRBV27
D: .
size: .
CDR3: ASSPTLGLEAF

V: TRBV7-2
D: .
size: many
CDR3: ASTLGGLGTEAF

V: TRBV27
D: TRBD2
size: .
CDR3: ASSPTSGGAVDTQY

V: TRBV6-2/TRBV6-3
D: TRBD2
size: few
CDR3: ASSYSQREWGTQY

V: TRBV2
D: .
size: many
CDR3: ASRLGTDTQY

V: TRBV12-3/TRBV12-4
D: TRBD1
size: .
CDR3: ASSLGQGYGQY

V: TRBV24-1
D: TRBD1
size: many
CDR3: ATGGVIGQGDSQH

V: TRBV30
D: .
size: .
CDR3: AWRRGFYEQY

V: TRBV7-2
D: TRBD1
size: .
CDR3: ASSLPGQAYNEQF

V: TRBV7-2
D: .
size: .
CDR3: ASSHPAYGYT

V: TRBV5-1
D: TRBD2
size: few
CDR3: ASVRGAGEGTSNEQF

V: TRBV6-5
D: TRBD2
size: .
CDR3: ASSYSTLAGTSYNEQY

V: TRBV5-1
D: .
size: .
CDR3: ASSIDTSGSYNEQF

V: TRBV5-1
D: .
size: .
CDR3: ASSLNGDWGNQPQH

V: TRBV2
D: TRBD1
size: few
CDR3: ASTDDRGANYGYT

V: TRBV20-1
D: TRBD2
size: few
CDR3: SARDGTSGGAGELF

V: TRBV28
D: .
size: .
CDR3: ASSSRKAITYNEQY

V: TRBV29-1
D: TRBD2
size: once
CDR3: SVRVTSGYEQY

V: TRBV21-1
D: .
size: many
CDR3: ASSKRPPGANYGYT

V: TRBV7-2
D: .
size: .
CDR3: ASSLEGGMGTEAF

V: TRBV4-1
D: .
size: once
CDR3: ASSLSIIDRRGYGYT

V: TRBV7-2
D: TRBD2
size: .
CDR3: ASSLGVSGGEQF

V: TRBV20-1
D: .
size: many
CDR3: SVSSAGRSGYT

V: TRBV12-3/TRBV12-4
D: .
size: .
CDR3: ASTMTSTYNEQY

V: TRBV5-1
D: .
size: .
CDR3: ASSLAESGWGTDTQY

V: TRBV10-3
D: .
size: few
CDR3: AISSLGANTGELF

V: TRBV9
D: TRBD2
size: .
CDR3: ASSVATGLAGGEQY

V: TRBV27
D: .
size: .
CDR3: ASTPPDTQY

V: TRBV10-3
D: TRBD2
size: many
CDR3: AIRPATLAGGTDTQY

V: TRBV9
D: TRBD2
size: few
CDR3: ASSVAGGSYNEQY

V: TRBV7-2
D: .
size: .
CDR3: ASSLAYSQETQY

V: TRBV30
D: .
size: .
CDR3: AGSDGETQY

V: TRBV20-1
D: .
size: .
CDR3: SAREVKPPGETQY

V: TRBV6-2/TRBV6-3
D: .
size: many
CDR3: ATYPRGEVQETQY

V: TRBV6-5
D: .
size: .
CDR3: ASTSGGNYGYT

V: TRBV6-6
D: .
size: .
CDR3: ASTPLGDEQF

V: TRBV12-3/TRBV12-4
D: .
size: many
CDR3: ASSLWANNEQF

V: TRBV30
D: .
size: .
CDR3: AWSYLAGEQF

V: TRBV12-3/TRBV12-4
D: .
size: once
CDR3: ASRLGRRETQY

V: TRBV20-1
D: TRBD1
size: .
CDR3: SATEGARGYT

V: TRBV10-3
D: .
size: many
CDR3: AISGDVYGYT

V: TRBV6-4
D: TRBD2
size: few
CDR3: ASSEGLEHNEQF

V: TRBV7-9
D: TRBD1
size: .
CDR3: ASSPYPGQGSGTEAF

V: TRBV3-1
D: .
size: many
CDR3: ASSQDPGTLNNEQF

V: TRBV7-2
D: TRBD2
size: few
CDR3: ASSQLAASYEQY

V: TRBV5-1
D: .
size: many
CDR3: ASSTHGAVQETQY

V: TRBV7-2
D: TRBD1
size: .
CDR3: ASSYGTGGPNQPQH

V: TRBV20-1
D: .
size: few
CDR3: SASFPTASNTEAF

V: TRBV2
D: .
size: .
CDR3: ARTHQGKGNTEAF

V: TRBV5-1
D: .
size: many
CDR3: ASSSTRVNEQF

V: TRBV20-1
D: TRBD1
size: .
CDR3: SAREFGTVSQETQY